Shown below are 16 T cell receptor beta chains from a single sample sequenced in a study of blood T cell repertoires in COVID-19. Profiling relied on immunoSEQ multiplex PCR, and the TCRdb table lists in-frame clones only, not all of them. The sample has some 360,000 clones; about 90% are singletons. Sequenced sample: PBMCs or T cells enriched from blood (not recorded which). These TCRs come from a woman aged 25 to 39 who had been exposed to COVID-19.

CDR3 sequence reads: CASRKGSNQPQHF. The DNA of the CDR3 is TGTGCCAGCAGGAAGGGGAGCAATCAGCCCCAGCATTTT. The J gene is TRBJ1-5, the V gene TRBV27; D perhaps matches TRBD1 (5 bases). V shed 6 bases and J shed 1 base, with 7 bases lying between them. The CDR3 is 13 amino acids. CDR1 and CDR2 from the germline V gene are MNHEY and SMNVEV (reference sequence).

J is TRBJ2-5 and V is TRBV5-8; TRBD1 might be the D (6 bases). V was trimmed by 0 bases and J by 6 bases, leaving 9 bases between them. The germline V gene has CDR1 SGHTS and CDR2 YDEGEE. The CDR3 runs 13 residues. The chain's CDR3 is CASSLDRVKTQYF. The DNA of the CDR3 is TGTGCCAGCAGCTTGGACAGGGTGAAGACCCAGTACTTC.

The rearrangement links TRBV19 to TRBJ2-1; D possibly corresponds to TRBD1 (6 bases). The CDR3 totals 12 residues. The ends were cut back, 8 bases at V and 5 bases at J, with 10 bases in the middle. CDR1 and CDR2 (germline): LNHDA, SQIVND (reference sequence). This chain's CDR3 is CASSRGNNEQFF. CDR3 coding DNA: TGTGCCAGTTCCAGGGGAAACAATGAGCAGTTCTTC.

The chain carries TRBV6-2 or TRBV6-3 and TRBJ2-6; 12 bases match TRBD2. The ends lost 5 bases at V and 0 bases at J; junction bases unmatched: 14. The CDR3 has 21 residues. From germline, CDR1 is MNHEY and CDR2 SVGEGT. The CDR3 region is CASSPAPSGRAPLSGANVLTF. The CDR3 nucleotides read TGTGCCAGCAGTCCCGCCCCTAGCGGGAGGGCCCCTCTCTCTGGGGCCAACGTCCTGACTTTC.

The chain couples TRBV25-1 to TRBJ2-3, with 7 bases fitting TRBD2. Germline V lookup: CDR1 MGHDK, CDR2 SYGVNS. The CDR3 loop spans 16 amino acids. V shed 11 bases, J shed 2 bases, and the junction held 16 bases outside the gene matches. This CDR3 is CASGRGLADYTDTQYF. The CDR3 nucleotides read TGTGCCTCAGGGCGTGGGCTAGCGGACTACACAGATACGCAGTATTTT.

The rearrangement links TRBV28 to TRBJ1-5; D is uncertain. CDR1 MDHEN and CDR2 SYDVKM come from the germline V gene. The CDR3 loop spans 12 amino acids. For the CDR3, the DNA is TGTGCTAGAGGGAAAGATGGTCAGCCCCAGCATTTT. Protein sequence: CARGKDGQPQHF.

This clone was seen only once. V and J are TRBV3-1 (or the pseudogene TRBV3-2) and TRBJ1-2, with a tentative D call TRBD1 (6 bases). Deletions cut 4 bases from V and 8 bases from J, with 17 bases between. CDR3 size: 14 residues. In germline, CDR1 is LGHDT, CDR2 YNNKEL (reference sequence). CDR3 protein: CASSPTQGRWGYTF. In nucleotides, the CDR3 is TGTGCCAGCAGCCCTACCCAGGGGCGTTGGGGCTACACCTTC.

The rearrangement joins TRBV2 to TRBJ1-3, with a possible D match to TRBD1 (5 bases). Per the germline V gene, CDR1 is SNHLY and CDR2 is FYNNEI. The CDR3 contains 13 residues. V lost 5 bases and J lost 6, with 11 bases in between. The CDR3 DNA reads TGTGCCAGCAGTTCCTGGGGGGTAAACACCATATATTTT. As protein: CASSSWGVNTIYF. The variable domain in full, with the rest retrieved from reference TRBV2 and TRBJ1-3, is EPEVTQTPSHQVTQMGQEVILRCVPISNHLYFYWYRQILGQKVEFLVSFYNNEISEKSEIFDDQFSVERPDGSNFTLKIRSTKLEDSAMYFCASSSWGVNTIYFGEGSWLTVV.

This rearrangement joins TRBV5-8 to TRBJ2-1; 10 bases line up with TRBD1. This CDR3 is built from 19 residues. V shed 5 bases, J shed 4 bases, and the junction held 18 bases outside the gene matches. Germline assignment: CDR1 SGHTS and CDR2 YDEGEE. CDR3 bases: TGTGCCAGCAGGGTGTGGGACAGGGGCAGAATCTTACTATACAATGAGCAGTTCTTC. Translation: CASRVWDRGRILLYNEQFF.

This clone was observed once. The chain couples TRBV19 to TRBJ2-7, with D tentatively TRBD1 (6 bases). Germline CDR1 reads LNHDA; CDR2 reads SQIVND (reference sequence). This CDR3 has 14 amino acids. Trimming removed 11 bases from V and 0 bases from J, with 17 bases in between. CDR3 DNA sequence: TGTGCCTCAACAAAGGGGGTGGGCTCCTACGAGCAGTACTTC. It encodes CASTKGVGSYEQYF.

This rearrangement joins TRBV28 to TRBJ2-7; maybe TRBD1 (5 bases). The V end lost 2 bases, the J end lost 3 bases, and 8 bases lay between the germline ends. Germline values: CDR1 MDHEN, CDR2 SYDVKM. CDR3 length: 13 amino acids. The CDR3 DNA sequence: TGTGCCAGCAGTTTAGGGGCCTACTACGAGCAGTACTTC. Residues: CASSLGAYYEQYF.

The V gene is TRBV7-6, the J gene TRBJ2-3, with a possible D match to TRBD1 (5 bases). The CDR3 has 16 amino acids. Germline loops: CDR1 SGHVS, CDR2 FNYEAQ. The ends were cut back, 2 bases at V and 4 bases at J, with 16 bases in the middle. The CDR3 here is CASSLLWQGRPDTQYF. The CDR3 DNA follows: TGTGCCAGCAGCTTATTGTGGCAGGGTAGACCAGATACGCAGTATTTT.

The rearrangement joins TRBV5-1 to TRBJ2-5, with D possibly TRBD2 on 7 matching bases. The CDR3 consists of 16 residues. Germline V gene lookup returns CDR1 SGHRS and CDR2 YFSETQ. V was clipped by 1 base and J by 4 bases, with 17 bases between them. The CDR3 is CASSLRFQGGGETQYF. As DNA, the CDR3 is TGCGCCAGCAGCTTGAGATTCCAGGGAGGGGGAGAGACCCAGTACTTC.

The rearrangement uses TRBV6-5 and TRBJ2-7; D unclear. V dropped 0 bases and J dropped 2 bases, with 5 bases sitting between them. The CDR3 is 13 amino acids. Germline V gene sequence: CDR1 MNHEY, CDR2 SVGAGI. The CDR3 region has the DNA TGTGCCAGCAGTTACTCCAGTACCTACGAGCAGTACTTC. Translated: CASSYSSTYEQYF.

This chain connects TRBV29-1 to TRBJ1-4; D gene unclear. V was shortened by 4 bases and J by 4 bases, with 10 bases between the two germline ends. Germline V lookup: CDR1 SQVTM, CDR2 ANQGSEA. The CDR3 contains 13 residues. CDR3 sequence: CSVGHRGNEKLFF. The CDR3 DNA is TGCAGCGTTGGACATCGGGGTAATGAAAAACTGTTTTTT.

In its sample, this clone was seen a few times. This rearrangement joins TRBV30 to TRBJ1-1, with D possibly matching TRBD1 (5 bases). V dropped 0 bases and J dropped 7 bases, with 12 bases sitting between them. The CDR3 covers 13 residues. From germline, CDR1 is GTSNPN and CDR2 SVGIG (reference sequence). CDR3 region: CAWSVEWQGEAFF. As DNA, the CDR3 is TGTGCCTGGAGTGTAGAGTGGCAGGGTGAAGCTTTCTTT.